The source of this TCR beta chain is a study of cytomegalovirus exposure and HLA in healthy donors. Comments on this clone: Antigen unknown.

V was clipped by 5 bases and J by 1 base; unmatched bases: 6. The V gene's germline CDR1 is SEHNR and CDR2 FQNEAQ (reference sequence). This CDR3 is 15 amino acids long. Overall study findings and caveats: Later analysis reportedly placed an Asian-associated ancestry cluster below the roughly 640-donor mean in N-insertions.

PCR involved 60 Vbeta and 13 Jbeta primers. The method was immunoSEQ multiplex PCR; TCRdb's version includes in-frame clones alone and lacks a portion of them. Recorded for this sample: approximately 110,000 clones. V usage is TRBV7-9 and J usage is TRBJ2-7; 9 bases agree with TRBD1. This TCR was sampled from a man over 45 in good health and CMV-seronegative. The source material was PBMCs. The CDR3 spells CASSHSGTGSYEQYF. CDR3 nucleotides: TGTGCCAGCAGCCATTCCGGGACAGGGTCCTACGAGCAGTACTTC. The full variable domain, in which reference TRBV7-9 and TRBJ2-7 provide the parts outside the CDR3, is DTGVSQNPRHKITKRGQNVTFRCDPISEHNRLYWYRQTLGQGPEFLTYFQNEAQLEKSRLLSDRFSAERPKGSFSTLEIQRTEQGDSAMYLCASSHSGTGSYEQYFGPGTRLTVT.